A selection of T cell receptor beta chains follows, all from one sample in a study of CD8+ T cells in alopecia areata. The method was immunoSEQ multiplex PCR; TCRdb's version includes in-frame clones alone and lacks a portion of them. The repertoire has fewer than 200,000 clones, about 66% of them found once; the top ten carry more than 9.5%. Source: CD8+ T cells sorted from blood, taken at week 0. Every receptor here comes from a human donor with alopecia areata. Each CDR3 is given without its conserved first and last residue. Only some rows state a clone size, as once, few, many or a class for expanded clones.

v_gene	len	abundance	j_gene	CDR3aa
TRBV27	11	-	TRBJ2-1	ASSLRAYNEQF
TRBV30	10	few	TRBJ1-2	AWTETNYGYT
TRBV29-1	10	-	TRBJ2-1	SVWTGGFEQF
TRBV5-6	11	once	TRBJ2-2	ASSLGTVGELF
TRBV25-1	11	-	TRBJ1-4	ASSPLGGPMVF
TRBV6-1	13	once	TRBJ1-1	ASSPFPTGRTEAF
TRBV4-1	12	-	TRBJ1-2	ASSPSGGIYGYT
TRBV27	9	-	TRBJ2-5	ASSSGPTEY
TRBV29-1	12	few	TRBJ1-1	SVERTSPNTEAF
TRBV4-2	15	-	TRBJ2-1	ASSQVGTSGGANEQF
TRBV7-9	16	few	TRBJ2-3	ASSSPVRGDAKADTQY
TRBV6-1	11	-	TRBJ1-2	ASSDGTVSGYT
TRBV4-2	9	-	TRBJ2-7	ASSQAYEQY
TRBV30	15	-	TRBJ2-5	AWSGYASGERGMTQY